The entry below describes one T cell receptor beta chain. Its antigen is still unknown. This sample was taken from a study of T cell repertoires in cytomegalovirus infection. Study summary: Alongside well-studied HLA-B-restricted CMV epitopes, recently identified HLA-C-restricted CMV epitopes were also used. CMV infection plus the matching HLA type was flagged by public TCR beta signatures.

V lost 6 bases to trimming and J lost 1 base; unmatched junction nucleotides: 6. Looked up from germline, CDR1 is MGHDK and CDR2 is SYGVNS. This CDR3 has 16 residues. TCRdb called the reads again in MiXCR, with one record for every CDR3 protein. The sample consists of about a million distinct CDR3 sequences, approximately 33% of them appearing once. Study-level results: Clonotype analysis showed dominance of the ex vivo response by HLA-C-restricted CMV-specific TCR beta clonotypes.

The rearrangement joins TRBV25-1 to TRBJ2-3; 11 bases fit TRBD2. Here the sequenced sample was cultured CD8+ T cells from PBMCs, taken from culture after CMV antigen stimulation. The clonotype was recovered from a human donor in good health (CMV status not recorded). Some clones in this sample may be carry-over from other donors' samples. This chain's CDR3 is CASSEVLAGGTDTQYF. CDR3 coding DNA: TGTGCCAGCAGCGAGGTACTAGCGGGGGGCACAGATACGCAGTATTTT.